This record concerns one TCR beta chain sequence. This sample is part of a study of T cells in Graves' hyperthyroidism and ophthalmopathy. RNA transcripts yielded amplified TCR beta CDR3 regions. First-round RT-PCR targeting the TCR CDR3 was performed with the HTBI primer set. TCRdb re-called the multiplex PCR reads with MiXCR, one entry per CDR3 protein. The sample lists a few hundred thousand distinct CDR3 sequences; under 60% were seen once. Sequencing was done on a sample of peripheral blood or thyroid tissue (not recorded which). The receptor comes from a woman between 18 and 29 years old with Graves' hyperthyroidism.

The CDR3 sequence is CASGPRGPEAFF. CDR3 coding DNA: TGTGCCAGCGGACCGAGGGGTCCTGAAGCTTTCTTT. This chain joins TRBV7-9 and TRBJ1-1; a possible D gene is TRBD1 (5 bases). Germline CDR1 and CDR2: SEHNR and FQNEAQ (reference sequence). The CDR3 extends over 12 amino acids. V was shortened by 8 bases and J by 6 bases, with 13 bases between the two germline ends.